The next 22 T cell receptor beta chains were all read from a single sample in a study of blood T cell repertoires in COVID-19. TCRdb's table, derived via immunoSEQ multiplex PCR, lists solely in-frame clones and lacks some. The sample records more than 85,000 clones, roughly four fifths being singletons. Sequencing was carried out using peripheral blood. These receptors were taken from a man between 60 and 75 years old with acute or convalescent COVID-19.

The chain carries TRBV5-7 and TRBJ2-1; TRBD1 matches 7 bases. TRBV5-7 is known as an ORF, though its function is uncertain. The CDR3 consists of 15 residues. J gave up 6 bases and V 4 bases, and 10 bases lay outside the gene matches. CDR3 nucleotides: TGTGCCAGCAGCCCCCTCCCGACAGGGAGCAATGAGCAGTTCTTC. Amino acid sequence: CASSPLPTGSNEQFF.

The chain carries TRBV27 and TRBJ1-2; D remains unclear. V gave up 6 bases and J gave up 2 bases, with 13 bases separating them. The CDR3 totals 14 residues. The germline V gene has CDR1 MNHEY and CDR2 SMNVEV (reference sequence). CDR3 residues: CASSLGALNYGYTF. CDR3 nucleotides: TGTGCCAGCAGCCTAGGTGCACTGAACTATGGCTACACCTTC.

The chain uses TRBV5-1 and TRBJ2-3; tentatively, D is TRBD1 (5 bases). The CDR3 is 16 residues long. Trimming left V 0 bases short and J 0 bases short, with 11 bases between. CDR1 and CDR2 from the germline V gene are SGHRS and YFSETQ. Written as DNA, the CDR3 is TGCGCCAGCAGCTTGGAAGGGGCGACTAGCACAGATACGCAGTATTTT. It specifies CASSLEGATSTDTQYF.

This sequence joins TRBV7-9 and TRBJ2-3; 13 bases fit TRBD2. The germline V gene encodes CDR1 SEHNR and CDR2 FQNEAQ (reference sequence). CDR3 length equals 16 residues. V shed 3 bases and J 5 bases; nucleotides not matched to a gene: 5. In nucleotides, the CDR3 is TGTGCCAGCAGCTTGGGACTAGCGGGAATATTAGATACGCAGTATTTT. Its translation is CASSLGLAGILDTQYF.

The CDR3 loop is CASSPMRTGNDYGYTF. The CDR3 nucleotides read TGTGCCAGCTCACCCATGCGCACAGGGAATGACTATGGCTACACCTTC. The V gene is TRBV18, the J gene TRBJ1-2, with a tentative D call TRBD1 (6 bases). The CDR3 runs 16 residues. Germline CDR1 and CDR2: KGHSH and LQKENI. Trimming took off 3 bases at V and 3 bases at J, with 17 bases between the two ends.

This clone has a handful of counts. The rearrangement joins TRBV9 to TRBJ2-2, with TRBD2 matching over 13 bases. The CDR3 consists of 16 residues. Looked up from germline, CDR1 is SGDLS and CDR2 is YYNGEE. The V segment lost 2 bases and the J segment 3 bases; nucleotides outside the gene matches: 1. This CDR3 is CASSVTSGRDTGELFF. In DNA, the CDR3 is TGTGCCAGCAGCGTTACTAGCGGGAGGGACACCGGGGAGCTGTTTTTT.

CDR3 nucleotide sequence: TGCAGCGTTGGAGGTCTGGGTGATGGCTACACCTTC. Translating gives CSVGGLGDGYTF. The chain has TRBV29-1 and TRBJ1-2, with D uncertain. The ends were cut back, 4 bases at V and 6 bases at J, with 12 bases in the middle. Germline V gene sequence: CDR1 SQVTM, CDR2 ANQGSEA. The CDR3 spans 12 residues. Together with reference TRBV29-1 and TRBJ1-2, the CDR3 gives the full variable domain: SAVISQKPSRDICQRGTSLTIQCQVDSQVTMMFWYRQQPGQSLTLIATANQGSEATYESGFVIDKFPISRPNLTFSTLTVSNMSPEDSSIYLCSVGGLGDGYTFGSGTRLTVV.

The chain is built from TRBV6-5 and TRBJ1-3; D is ambiguous. CDR3 length equals 13 residues. The ends were cut back, 0 bases at V and 2 bases at J, with 2 bases in the middle. Germline CDR1 and CDR2: MNHEY and SVGAGI. CDR3 coding DNA: TGTGCCAGCAGTTACTCCGCTGGAAACACCATATATTTT. This sequence encodes CASSYSAGNTIYF.

The chain uses TRBV4-1 and TRBJ2-1, with TRBD2 matching 13 bases. This CDR3 contains 17 residues. Per the germline V gene, CDR1 is MGHRA and CDR2 is YSYEKL. V shed 2 bases and J 4 bases; nucleotides not matched to a gene: 5. DNA of the CDR3: TGCGCCAGCAGCCAACTTGGGACTAGCGGGATTTACAATGAGCAGTTCTTC. Amino acids: CASSQLGTSGIYNEQFF.

The rearrangement joins TRBV29-1 to TRBJ1-2; 7 bases fit TRBD1. V trimming: 8 bases; J trimming: 2 bases; junction bases outside the gene matches: 8. CDR3 length: 13 residues. CDR1 is SQVTM, CDR2 ANQGSEA, per germline. The CDR3 nucleotides read TGCAGCTCTAAAACAGGGGCGAACTATGGCTACACCTTC. It yields the protein CSSKTGANYGYTF.

The rearrangement uses TRBV4-3 and TRBJ1-3; D is unresolved. CDR3 length equals 15 residues. Germline CDR1 is LGHNA and CDR2 is YSLEER. V was trimmed by 0 bases and J by 5 bases, leaving 11 bases between them. DNA for the CDR3: TGCGCCAGCAGCCAAGAGGAGTACGGAAGAAACACCATATATTTT. It codes for CASSQEEYGRNTIYF.

The chain recombines TRBV14 with TRBJ1-1; no clear D gene. Between the trimmed V and J ends, which lost 2 bases and 5 bases, there was a span of 6 bases. The CDR3 loop spans 12 amino acids. The germline V gene has CDR1 SGHDN and CDR2 FVKESK. CDR3 loop: CASSQLGTEAFF. The CDR3 region has the DNA TGTGCCAGCAGCCAACTAGGAACTGAAGCTTTCTTT.

This clone appeared a few times. This CDR3 is CASSLSGSGNTEAFF. CDR3 sequence (DNA): TGTGCCAGCAGCTTATCGGGGAGTGGGAACACTGAAGCTTTCTTT. The gene calls are TRBV5-6 and TRBJ1-1; D gene ambiguous. The CDR3 covers 15 residues. CDR1 and CDR2 from the germline V gene are SGHDT and YYEEEE. V was pared by 2 bases and J by 1 base, with 12 bases between.

This clone was observed a few times. The chain recombines TRBV11-2 with TRBJ2-2; a weak D match, TRBD2 (6 bases). The germline V gene encodes CDR1 SGHAT and CDR2 FQNNGV. V was shortened by 5 bases and J by 3 bases, with 16 bases between the two germline ends. The CDR3 covers 16 residues. The CDR3, as DNA: TGTGCCAGCAGCCAACGATCCGGGAGTCACACCGGGGAGCTGTTTTTT. As protein: CASSQRSGSHTGELFF.

The chain carries TRBV5-5 and TRBJ2-3, with 7 bases identical to TRBD2. The CDR3 runs 15 residues. With 3 bases clipped from V and 1 base from J, the junction kept 5 bases outside the gene matches. Germline V gene data show CDR1 as SGHKS and CDR2 as YYEKEE (reference sequence). The CDR3: CASSSLSGRTDTQYF. Written as DNA, the CDR3 is TGTGCCAGCAGCTCCCTTAGCGGGCGCACAGATACGCAGTATTTT.

The V gene is TRBV29-1, the J gene TRBJ2-5; possibly TRBD1 for D (7 bases). The CDR3 extends over 13 amino acids. V lost 2 bases and J lost 4, with 11 bases in between. CDR1 SQVTM and CDR2 ANQGSEA come from the germline V gene. As DNA, the CDR3 is TGCAGCGTTGAAAAGCAGGGGGGAGAGACCCAGTACTTC. Translation: CSVEKQGGETQYF.

V and J are TRBV5-4 and TRBJ2-3; 7 nucleotides agree with TRBD1. The CDR3 runs 14 residues. Per germline, CDR1 SGHNT and CDR2 YYREEE (reference sequence). V dropped 4 bases and J dropped 4; count of bases not matched to a gene: 6. In nucleotides, the CDR3 is TGTGCCAGCAGCACGACAGGGAACGCAGATACGCAGTATTTT. It specifies CASSTTGNADTQYF.

This chain uses TRBV5-4 with TRBJ1-2, with 7 bases aligning to TRBD1. The CDR3 length is 16 residues. V lost 4 bases to trimming and J lost 0 bases; unmatched junction nucleotides: 9. The V gene's germline CDR1 is SGHNT and CDR2 YYREEE (reference sequence). CDR3 loop: CASSHSDRATNYGYTF. The CDR3 nucleotides read TGTGCCAGCAGCCACTCCGACAGGGCTACTAACTATGGCTACACCTTC.

The rearrangement uses TRBV19 and TRBJ2-7; 7 bases align to TRBD2. Germline V gene lookup returns CDR1 LNHDA and CDR2 SQIVND (reference sequence). V dropped 3 bases and J dropped 4; count of bases not matched to a gene: 0. The CDR3 has 12 amino acids. CDR3 sequence reads: CASSMGGYEQYF. The CDR3 DNA follows: TGTGCCAGTAGTATGGGGGGGTACGAGCAGTACTTC.

J is TRBJ2-5 and V is TRBV11-1; the D gene is possibly TRBD1 (5 bases). CDR3 length equals 13 residues. CDR1 is SGHAT and CDR2 is FQDESV in the germline V gene (reference sequence). Trimming removed 6 bases at V and 0 bases at J, with 8 bases between. CDR3 protein: CASRTVDQETQYF. CDR3 DNA: TGTGCCAGCAGGACAGTCGACCAAGAGACCCAGTACTTC.

The chain uses TRBV19 and TRBJ1-5, with 9 nucleotides matching TRBD1. The V segment lost 3 bases and the J segment 0 bases; nucleotides outside the gene matches: 6. The CDR3 has 17 residues. From germline, CDR1 is LNHDA and CDR2 SQIVND (reference sequence). The CDR3 spells CASSIGTGSYSNQPQHF. The CDR3, as DNA: TGTGCCAGTAGTATCGGGACAGGGAGTTATAGCAATCAGCCCCAGCATTTT. The whole variable domain, filled in from reference TRBV19 and TRBJ1-5, reads DGGITQSPKYLFRKEGQNVTLSCEQNLNHDAMYWYRQDPGQGLRLIYYSQIVNDFQKGDIAEGYSVSREKKESFPLTVTSAQKNPTAFYLCASSIGTGSYSNQPQHFGDGTRLSIL.

The chain has TRBV4-3 and TRBJ2-7, with TRBD1 matching 8 bases. Per germline, CDR1 LGHNA and CDR2 YSLEER. Trimming took 3 bases from V and 7 from J; bases not matched to a gene: 11. CDR3 length: 15 amino acids. The CDR3 spells CASSHVPGQVPEQYV. CDR3 in DNA: TGCGCCAGCAGCCATGTCCCGGGACAGGTCCCAGAGCAGTACGTC.